Presented here are 19 T cell receptor beta chains from one specimen sequenced in a study of shared clonotypes between healthy human individuals. Profiled with immunoSEQ multiplex PCR; TCRdb holds only in-frame clones, not every one. The table includes fewer than 3 million clones, 85% to 95% detected once. The sequencing sample was made of naive CD4+ T cells from PBMCs. Subset reported: CD45RA+ positively selected. Receptors were obtained from a man aged 18-30 years in good health. Some clones in this sample may be carry-over from other donors' samples.

V and J are TRBV2 and TRBJ1-1, with no clear D. The germline V and J ends were trimmed by 2 bases and 3 bases, with 7 bases remaining between them. CDR1 SNHLY and CDR2 FYNNEI come from the germline V gene. The CDR3 contains 13 residues. The CDR3 sequence: CASSEQTYTEAFF. CDR3 DNA: TGTGCCAGCAGTGAACAGACCTACACTGAAGCTTTCTTT.

V is TRBV11-2 and J is TRBJ2-1; D uncertain. V shed 1 base and J shed 7 bases, with 11 bases lying between them. Germline V lookup: CDR1 SGHAT, CDR2 FQNNGV. The CDR3 is 14 residues long. Written as DNA, the CDR3 is TGTGCCAGCAGCTTAGGCGGCAGTCTAAATGAGCAGTTCTTC. As protein: CASSLGGSLNEQFF.

The gene calls are TRBV30 and TRBJ1-4; 7 nucleotides match TRBD1. The CDR3 consists of 15 residues. V lost 3 bases, J lost 8 bases, and 12 bases stayed unmatched. CDR1 and CDR2 (germline): GTSNPN, SVGIG (reference sequence). CDR3 protein: CAWRANGRGREKLFF. Written as DNA, the CDR3 is TGTGCCTGGAGGGCCAATGGGAGGGGGCGGGAAAAACTGTTTTTT.

The CDR3 DNA reads as TGTGCCAGCAGCCCCCAAAGGACTCGGGGGGAAAAACTGTTTTTT. Amino acids: CASSPQRTRGEKLFF. This rearrangement joins TRBV25-1 to TRBJ1-4, with D possibly being TRBD1 (5 bases). Germline V gene data show CDR1 as MGHDK and CDR2 as SYGVNS. V lost 6 bases and J 8 bases, leaving 19 bases between the germline ends. The CDR3 is made up of 15 amino acids.

The chain uses TRBV28 and TRBJ2-7, with TRBD2 matching 9 bases. This CDR3 comprises 15 residues. Losses at the gene ends were 5 bases for V and 5 bases for J; bases not matched to a gene: 10. Germline lookup yields CDR1 MDHEN and CDR2 SYDVKM. CDR3 DNA sequence: TGTGCCAGCAGTCCTGGGGGCGGGAGGGCGAACGAGCAGTACTTC. This encodes CASSPGGGRANEQYF.

About this clone: This specimen includes other DNA sequences encoding the same CDR3. This chain links TRBV18 with TRBJ1-5; no clear D gene. V gave up 3 bases and J gave up 4 bases, with 7 bases separating them. Germline V gene data show CDR1 as KGHSH and CDR2 as LQKENI. The CDR3 covers 13 residues. CDR3 sequence reads: CASSPDRNQPQHF. Here the CDR3 DNA reads TGTGCCAGCTCACCGGATCGGAATCAGCCCCAGCATTTT.

V is TRBV5-6 and J is TRBJ2-2; no reliable D call. Looked up from germline, CDR1 is SGHDT and CDR2 is YYEEEE. This CDR3 comprises 12 residues. V lost 0 bases and J lost 6, with 3 bases in between. CDR3 nucleotide sequence: TGTGCCAGCAGCTTGGCCCCCGGGGAGCTGTTTTTT. This translates into CASSLAPGELFF.

V and J are TRBV14 and TRBJ1-5; weak D call: TRBD1 (6 bases). V dropped 2 bases and J dropped 1 base, with 18 bases sitting between them. From germline, CDR1 is SGHDN and CDR2 FVKESK. This CDR3 spans 18 amino acids. The CDR3 DNA follows: TGTGCCAGCAGCCAAAGGAGGGGGGGGGTGCCGAGCAATCAGCCCCAGCATTTT. It codes for CASSQRRGGVPSNQPQHF. Full variable domain (missing parts from reference TRBV14 and TRBJ1-5): EAGVTQFPSHSVIEKGQTVTLRCDPISGHDNLYWYRRVMGKEIKFLLHFVKESKQDESGMPNNRFLAERTGGTYSTLKVQPAELEDSGVYFCASSQRRGGVPSNQPQHFGDGTRLSIL.

This chain uses TRBV28 with TRBJ2-7; 7 bases align to TRBD1. The V gene's germline CDR1 is MDHEN and CDR2 SYDVKM. This CDR3 spans 15 amino acids. The trim removed 6 bases at V and 3 bases at J, leaving 11 bases unmatched. Here the CDR3 reads CASRVPSTGIYEQYF. DNA for the CDR3: TGTGCCAGCAGAGTCCCGTCGACAGGGATCTACGAGCAGTACTTC.

V gene TRBV27 combines with J gene TRBJ1-4; the D is unclear. CDR3 size: 14 residues. Germline V CDR1 and CDR2: MNHEY, SMNVEV (reference sequence). Deletions cut 5 bases from V and 0 bases from J, with 7 bases between. CDR3 coding DNA: TGTGCCAGCAGTCAATGGGCAACTAATGAAAAACTGTTTTTT. Its protein product is CASSQWATNEKLFF.

The chain employs TRBV7-3 and TRBJ2-1; the D call may be TRBD1 or TRBD2 (5 bases each). The CDR3 has 14 residues. Germline CDR1 reads SGHTA; CDR2 reads FQGTGA. The germline V and J ends were trimmed by 2 bases and 8 bases, with 13 bases remaining between them. The CDR3 region has the DNA TGTGCCAGCAGCTTATCGGCCGGGGCGCATGAGCAGTTCTTC. Protein product: CASSLSAGAHEQFF.

This clone was detected only once. The chain couples TRBV7-2 to TRBJ2-2, with TRBD2 identical over 10 bases. CDR3 length equals 16 residues. The trim removed 4 bases at V and 4 bases at J, leaving 6 bases unmatched. Germline lookup yields CDR1 SGHTA and CDR2 FQGNSA. CDR3 bases: TGTGCCAGCAGCTCACCCAGCGGGAGGGTCACCGGGGAGCTGTTTTTT. This gives the protein CASSSPSGRVTGELFF.

The rearrangement links TRBV5-1 to TRBJ2-3, with 15 positions matching TRBD2. Looked up from germline, CDR1 is SGHRS and CDR2 is YFSETQ. The CDR3 is 17 amino acids. The trim removed 4 bases at V and 3 bases at J, leaving 6 bases unmatched. CDR3 amino acids: CASSRLGLAGGTDTQYF. CDR3 DNA sequence: TGCGCCAGCAGCCGCTTAGGACTAGCGGGGGGGACAGATACGCAGTATTTT.

This chain connects TRBV5-1 to TRBJ2-2, with 9 nucleotides matching TRBD2. V gave up 3 bases and J gave up 7 bases; unmatched junction bases: 10. CDR1 SGHRS and CDR2 YFSETQ come from the germline V gene. The CDR3 covers 16 residues. The CDR3 nucleotides are TGCGCCAGCAGCTCCCTCATAGCGGGAGAAGGCGGGGAGCTGTTTTTT. Translated, it gives CASSSLIAGEGGELFF. Full variable domain (remainder filled in from reference TRBV5-1 and TRBJ2-2): KAGVTQTPRYLIKTRGQQVTLSCSPISGHRSVSWYQQTPGQGLQFLFEYFSETQRNKGNFPGRFSGRQFSNSRSEMNVSTLELGDSALYLCASSSLIAGEGGELFFGEGSRLTVL.

The V and J genes are TRBV2 and TRBJ2-4; D perhaps matches TRBD1 (6 bases). Deletions cut 5 bases from V and 5 bases from J, with 13 bases between. The CDR3 covers 14 residues. Looked up from germline, CDR1 is SNHLY and CDR2 is FYNNEI. CDR3 in amino acids: CASSNEDRQNIQYF. The DNA for the CDR3 is TGTGCCAGCAGTAACGAGGACAGACAAAACATTCAGTACTTC.

This clone came up a few times. The chain links TRBV7-2 to TRBJ1-5; the D gene is possibly TRBD1 (6 bases). The CDR3 length is 14 residues. Germline V gene sequence: CDR1 SGHTA, CDR2 FQGNSA. V was pared by 2 bases and J by 4 bases, with 9 bases between. Here the CDR3 reads CASSLTGFNQPQHF. DNA for the CDR3: TGTGCCAGCAGCTTAACAGGGTTTAATCAGCCCCAGCATTTT.

The J gene is TRBJ2-1, the V gene TRBV6-1; TRBD1 matches 8 bases. Trimming took 5 bases from V and 5 from J; bases not matched to a gene: 8. Germline V gene data show CDR1 as MNHNS and CDR2 as SASEGT. The CDR3 is 15 amino acids. Written as DNA, the CDR3 is TGTGCCAGCAGTAGGACAGGGCCGGTTGACAATGAGCAGTTCTTC. It specifies CASSRTGPVDNEQFF.

This rearrangement joins TRBV6-6 to TRBJ2-7; D is unclear. CDR1 MNHNY and CDR2 SVGAGI come from the germline V gene (reference sequence). The CDR3 is 13 amino acids. V was cut by 7 bases and J by 3 bases, with 13 bases left in between. CDR3 sequence reads: CASTWTVNYEQYF. CDR3 sequence (DNA): TGTGCCAGCACTTGGACGGTGAACTACGAGCAGTACTTC.

This chain joins TRBV6-1 and TRBJ2-7; TRBD1 agrees at 7 bases. The V gene end was trimmed by 6 bases and the J gene end by 7 bases; junction bases not matched to a gene: 12. CDR3 length equals 14 residues. Germline CDR1 and CDR2: MNHNS and SASEGT. This CDR3 reads CASRGQGTVEEQYF. The DNA of the CDR3 is TGTGCCAGCAGAGGCCAGGGGACAGTGGAAGAGCAGTACTTC.